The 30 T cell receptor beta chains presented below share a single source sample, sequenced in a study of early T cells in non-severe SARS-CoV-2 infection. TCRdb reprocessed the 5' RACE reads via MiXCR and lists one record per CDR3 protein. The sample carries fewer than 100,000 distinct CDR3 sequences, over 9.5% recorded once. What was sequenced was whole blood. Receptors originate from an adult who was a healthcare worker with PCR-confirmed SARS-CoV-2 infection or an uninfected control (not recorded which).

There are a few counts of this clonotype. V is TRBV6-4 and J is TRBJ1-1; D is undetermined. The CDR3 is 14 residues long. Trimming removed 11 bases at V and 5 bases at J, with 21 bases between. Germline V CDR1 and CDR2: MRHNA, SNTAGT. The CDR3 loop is CASSRSPGGTEAFF. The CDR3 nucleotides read TGTGCCTCCAGCCGGTCTCCAGGCGGGACTGAAGCTTTCTTT.

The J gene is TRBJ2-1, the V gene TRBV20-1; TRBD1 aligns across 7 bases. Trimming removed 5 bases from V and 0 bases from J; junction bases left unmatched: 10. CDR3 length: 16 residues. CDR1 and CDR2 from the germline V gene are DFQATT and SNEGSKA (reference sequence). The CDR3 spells CSAVEGAVSSYNEQFF. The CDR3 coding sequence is TGCAGTGCTGTAGAGGGGGCTGTGAGCTCCTACAATGAGCAGTTCTTC.

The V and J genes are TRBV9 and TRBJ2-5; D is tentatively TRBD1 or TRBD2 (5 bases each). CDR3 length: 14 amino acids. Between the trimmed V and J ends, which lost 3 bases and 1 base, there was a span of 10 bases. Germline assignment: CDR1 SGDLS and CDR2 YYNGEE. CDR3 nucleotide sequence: TGTGCCAGCAGCGCAGGGACCCTCCAAGAGACCCAGTACTTC. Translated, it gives CASSAGTLQETQYF. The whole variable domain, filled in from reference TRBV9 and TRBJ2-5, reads DSGVTQTPKHLITATGQRVTLRCSPRSGDLSVYWYQQSLDQGLQFLIQYYNGEERAKGNILERFSAQQFPDLHSELNLSSLELGDSALYFCASSAGTLQETQYFGPGTRLLVL.

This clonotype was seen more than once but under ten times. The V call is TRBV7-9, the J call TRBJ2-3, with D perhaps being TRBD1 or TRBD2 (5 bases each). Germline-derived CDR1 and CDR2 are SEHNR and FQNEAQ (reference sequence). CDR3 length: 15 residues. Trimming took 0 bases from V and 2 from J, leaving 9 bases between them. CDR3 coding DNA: TGTGCCAGCAGCTTAGCTCGGGGACCCACAGATACGCAGTATTTT. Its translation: CASSLARGPTDTQYF.

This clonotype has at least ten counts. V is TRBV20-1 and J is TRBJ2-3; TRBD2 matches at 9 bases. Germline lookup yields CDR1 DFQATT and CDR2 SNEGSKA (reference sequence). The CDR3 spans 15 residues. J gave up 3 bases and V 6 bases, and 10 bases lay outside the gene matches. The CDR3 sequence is CSAPLAGEGTDTQYF. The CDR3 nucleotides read TGCAGTGCCCCCTTAGCGGGAGAAGGTACAGATACGCAGTATTTT.

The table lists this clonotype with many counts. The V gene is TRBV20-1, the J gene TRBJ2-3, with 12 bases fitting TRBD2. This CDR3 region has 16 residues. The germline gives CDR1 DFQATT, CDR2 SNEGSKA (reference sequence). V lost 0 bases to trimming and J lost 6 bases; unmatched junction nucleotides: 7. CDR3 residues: CSARDRRLAGADTQYF. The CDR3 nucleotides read TGCAGTGCTAGAGACCGGCGACTAGCGGGAGCCGATACGCAGTATTTT.

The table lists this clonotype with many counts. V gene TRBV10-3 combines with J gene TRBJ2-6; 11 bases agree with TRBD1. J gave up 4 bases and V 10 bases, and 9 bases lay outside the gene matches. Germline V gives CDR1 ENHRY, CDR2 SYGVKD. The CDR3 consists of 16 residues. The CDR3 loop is CATFGQGAPGANVLTF. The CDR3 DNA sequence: TGTGCCACCTTCGGACAGGGGGCGCCCGGGGCCAACGTCCTGACTTTC.

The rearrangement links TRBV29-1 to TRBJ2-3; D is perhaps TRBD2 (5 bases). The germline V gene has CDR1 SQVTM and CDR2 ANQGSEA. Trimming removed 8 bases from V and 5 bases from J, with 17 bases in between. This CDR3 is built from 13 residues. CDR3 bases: TGCAGCACTAGGCCGGGCCAACAAGATACGCAGTATTTT. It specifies CSTRPGQQDTQYF.

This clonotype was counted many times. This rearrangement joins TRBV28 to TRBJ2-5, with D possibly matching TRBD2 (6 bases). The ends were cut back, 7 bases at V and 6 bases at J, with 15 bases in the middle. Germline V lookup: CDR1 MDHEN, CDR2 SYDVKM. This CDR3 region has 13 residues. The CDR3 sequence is CASTSEGWKTQYF. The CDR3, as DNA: TGTGCCAGCACCTCGGAGGGATGGAAGACCCAGTACTTC.

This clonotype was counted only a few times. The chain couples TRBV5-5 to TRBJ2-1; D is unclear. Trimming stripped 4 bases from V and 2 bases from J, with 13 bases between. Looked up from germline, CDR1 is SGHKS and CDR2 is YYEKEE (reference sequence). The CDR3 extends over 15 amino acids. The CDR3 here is CASSILANPYNEQFF. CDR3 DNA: TGTGCCAGCAGCATCTTGGCGAACCCCTACAATGAGCAGTTCTTC.

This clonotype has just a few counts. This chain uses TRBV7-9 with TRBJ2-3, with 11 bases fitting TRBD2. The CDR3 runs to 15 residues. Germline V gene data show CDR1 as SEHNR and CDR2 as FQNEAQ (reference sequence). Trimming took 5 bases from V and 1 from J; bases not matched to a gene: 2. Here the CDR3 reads CASSGLAGGTDTQYF. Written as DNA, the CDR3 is TGTGCCAGCAGCGGACTAGCGGGCGGCACAGATACGCAGTATTTT.

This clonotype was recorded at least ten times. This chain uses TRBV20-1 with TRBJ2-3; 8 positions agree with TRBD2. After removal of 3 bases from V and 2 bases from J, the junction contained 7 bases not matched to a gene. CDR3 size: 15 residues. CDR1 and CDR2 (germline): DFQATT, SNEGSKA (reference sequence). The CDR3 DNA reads TGCAGTGCTAGCGTGGTAGCGGGGCACACAGATACGCAGTATTTT. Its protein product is CSASVVAGHTDTQYF.

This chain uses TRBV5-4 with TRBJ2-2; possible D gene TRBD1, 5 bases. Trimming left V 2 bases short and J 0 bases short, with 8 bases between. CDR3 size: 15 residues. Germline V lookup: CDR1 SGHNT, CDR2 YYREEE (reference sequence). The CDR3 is CASSFDRANTGELFF. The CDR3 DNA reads TGTGCCAGCAGCTTCGACAGAGCGAACACCGGGGAGCTGTTTTTT.

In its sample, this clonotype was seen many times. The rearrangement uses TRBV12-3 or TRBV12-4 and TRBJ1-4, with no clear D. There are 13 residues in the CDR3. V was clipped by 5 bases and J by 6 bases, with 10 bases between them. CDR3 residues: CASSMDEDEKLFF. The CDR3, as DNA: TGTGCCAGCAGTATGGACGAAGATGAAAAACTGTTTTTT.

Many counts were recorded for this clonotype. CDR3 coding DNA: TGTGCCAGCAGTGAACAGGTTGCCGGGGAGCTGTTTTTT. Translation: CASSEQVAGELFF. This chain links TRBV2 with TRBJ2-2; no clear D. V was cut by 2 bases and J by 6 bases, with 7 bases left in between. From germline, CDR1 is SNHLY and CDR2 FYNNEI. The CDR3 runs 13 residues.

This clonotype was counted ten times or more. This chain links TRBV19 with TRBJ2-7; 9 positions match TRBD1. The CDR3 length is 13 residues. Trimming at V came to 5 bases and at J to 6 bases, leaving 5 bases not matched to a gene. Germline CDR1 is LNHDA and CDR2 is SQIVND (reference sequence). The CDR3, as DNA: TGTGCCAGTAGTTCGGGACAGGGACGCGAGCAGTACTTC. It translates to CASSSGQGREQYF.

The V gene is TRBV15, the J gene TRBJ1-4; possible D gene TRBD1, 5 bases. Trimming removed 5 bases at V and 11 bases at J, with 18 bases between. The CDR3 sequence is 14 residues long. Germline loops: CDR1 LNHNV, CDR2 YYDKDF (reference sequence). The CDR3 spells CATSFYRGPGKLFF. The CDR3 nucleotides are TGTGCCACCAGCTTCTACCGGGGCCCGGGGAAACTGTTTTTT.

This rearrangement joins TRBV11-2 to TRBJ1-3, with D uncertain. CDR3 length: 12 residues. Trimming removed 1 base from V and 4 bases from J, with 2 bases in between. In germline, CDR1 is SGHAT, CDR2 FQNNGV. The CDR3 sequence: CASSLVGNTIYF. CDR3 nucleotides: TGTGCCAGCAGCTTAGTAGGAAACACCATATATTTT.

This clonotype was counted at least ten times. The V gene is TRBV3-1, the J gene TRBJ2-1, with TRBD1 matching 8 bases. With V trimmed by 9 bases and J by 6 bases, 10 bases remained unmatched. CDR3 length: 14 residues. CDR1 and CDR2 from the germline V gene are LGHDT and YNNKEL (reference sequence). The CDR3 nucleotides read TGTGCCAGTCAAGCCAGGGGGCGCGTCAATGAGCAGTTCTTC. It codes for CASQARGRVNEQFF.

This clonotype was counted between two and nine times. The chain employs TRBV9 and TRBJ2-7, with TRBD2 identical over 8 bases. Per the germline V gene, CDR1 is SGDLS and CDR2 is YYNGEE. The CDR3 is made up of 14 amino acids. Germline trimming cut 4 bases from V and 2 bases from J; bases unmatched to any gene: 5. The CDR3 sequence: CASSPGTRTYEQYF. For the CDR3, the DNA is TGTGCCAGCAGCCCCGGGACTAGGACCTACGAGCAGTACTTC.

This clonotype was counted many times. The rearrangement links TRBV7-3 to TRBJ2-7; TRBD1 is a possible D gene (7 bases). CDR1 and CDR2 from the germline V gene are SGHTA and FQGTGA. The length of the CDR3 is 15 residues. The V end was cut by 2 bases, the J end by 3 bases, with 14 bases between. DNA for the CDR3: TGTGCCAGCAGCTTATTGGGGGGACAGAACTACGAGCAGTACTTC. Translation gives CASSLLGGQNYEQYF.

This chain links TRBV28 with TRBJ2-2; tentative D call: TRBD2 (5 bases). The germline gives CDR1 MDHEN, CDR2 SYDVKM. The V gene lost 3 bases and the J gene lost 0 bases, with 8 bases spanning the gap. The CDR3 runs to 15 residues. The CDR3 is CASSFGNPNTGELFF. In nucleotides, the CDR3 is TGTGCCAGCAGTTTCGGGAACCCGAACACCGGGGAGCTGTTTTTT.

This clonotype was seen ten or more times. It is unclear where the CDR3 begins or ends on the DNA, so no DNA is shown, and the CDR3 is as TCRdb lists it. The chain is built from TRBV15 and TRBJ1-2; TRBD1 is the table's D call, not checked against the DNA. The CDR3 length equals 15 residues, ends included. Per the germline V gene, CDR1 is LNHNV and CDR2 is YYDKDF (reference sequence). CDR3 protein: CATSILAQGAKGYTF.

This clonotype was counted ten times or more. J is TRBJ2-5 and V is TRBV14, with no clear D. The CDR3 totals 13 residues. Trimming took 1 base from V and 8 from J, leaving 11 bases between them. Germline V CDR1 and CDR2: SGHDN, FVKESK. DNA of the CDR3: TGTGCCAGCAGCCAAGGGGTACATGGCACCCAGTACTTC. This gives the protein CASSQGVHGTQYF.

Written as DNA, the CDR3 is TGTGCCAGCAGCTTAGAGGGGAGGACTGAAGCTTTCTTT. Its translation is CASSLEGRTEAFF. This chain connects TRBV7-9 to TRBJ1-1; possibly TRBD1 for D (5 bases). CDR3 length: 13 residues. The germline V gene has CDR1 SEHNR and CDR2 FQNEAQ (reference sequence). V was clipped by 1 base and J by 5 bases, with 8 bases between them. The variable domain in full, with the rest retrieved from reference TRBV7-9 and TRBJ1-1, is DTGVSQNPRHKITKRGQNVTFRCDPISEHNRLYWYRQTLGQGPEFLTYFQNEAQLEKSRLLSDRFSAERPKGSFSTLEIQRTEQGDSAMYLCASSLEGRTEAFFGQGTRLTVV.

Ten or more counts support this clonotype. CDR3 loop: CASSPFRTDTQYF. The CDR3 bases are TGTGCCAGCAGTCCCTTTCGGACAGATACGCAGTATTTT. The V and J genes are TRBV6-4 and TRBJ2-3; D gene ambiguous. The CDR3 spans 13 residues. Germline V gives CDR1 MRHNA, CDR2 SNTAGT. Deletions cut 5 bases from V and 3 bases from J, with 9 bases between.

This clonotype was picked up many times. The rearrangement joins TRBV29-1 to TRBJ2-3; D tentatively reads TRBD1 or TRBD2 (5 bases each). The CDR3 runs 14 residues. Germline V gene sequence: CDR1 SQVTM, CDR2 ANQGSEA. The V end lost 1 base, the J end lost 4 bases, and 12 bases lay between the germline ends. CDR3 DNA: TGCAGCGTTGAAGGGGGACGGAATGCAGATACGCAGTATTTT. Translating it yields CSVEGGRNADTQYF.

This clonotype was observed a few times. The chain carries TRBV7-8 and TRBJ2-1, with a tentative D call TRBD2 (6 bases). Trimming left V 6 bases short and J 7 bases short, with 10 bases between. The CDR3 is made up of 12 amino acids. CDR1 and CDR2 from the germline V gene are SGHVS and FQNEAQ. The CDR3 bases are TGTGCCAGCAGTCGTCTAGCGAATGAGCAGTTCTTC. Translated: CASSRLANEQFF.

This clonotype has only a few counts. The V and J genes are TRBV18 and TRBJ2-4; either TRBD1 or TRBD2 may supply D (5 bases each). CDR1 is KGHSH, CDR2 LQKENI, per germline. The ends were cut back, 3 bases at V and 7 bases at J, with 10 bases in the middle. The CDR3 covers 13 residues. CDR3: CASSPRGGNIQYF. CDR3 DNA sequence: TGTGCCAGCTCACCGAGGGGCGGTAACATTCAGTACTTC.

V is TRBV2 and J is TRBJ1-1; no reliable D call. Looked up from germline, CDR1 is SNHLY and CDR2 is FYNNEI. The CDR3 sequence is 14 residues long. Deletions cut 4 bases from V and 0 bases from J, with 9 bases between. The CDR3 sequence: CASSAVRLNTEAFF. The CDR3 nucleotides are TGTGCCAGCAGTGCTGTCAGGCTGAACACTGAAGCTTTCTTT.